These 31 T cell receptor beta chains share one sample of origin, sequenced in a study of cytomegalovirus exposure and HLA in healthy donors. PCR primers comprised 60 Vbeta and 13 Jbeta primers. Using immunoSEQ multiplex PCR, the repertoire was profiled, and TCRdb retains in-frame clones only, with some absent. Here the sample spans approximately 96,000 clones, about 74% being singletons. What was sequenced was PBMCs. Every receptor here comes from a male donor in good health and CMV-seronegative.

The chain carries TRBV5-6 and TRBJ2-2; D remains ambiguous. This CDR3 contains 15 residues. Germline V gene lookup returns CDR1 SGHDT and CDR2 YYEEEE. The V end was cut by 0 bases, the J end by 2 bases, with 8 bases between. CDR3 region: CASSLERVNTGELFF. The CDR3 DNA sequence: TGTGCCAGCAGCTTGGAAAGAGTCAACACCGGGGAGCTGTTTTTT.

This chain connects TRBV9 to TRBJ2-7, with D perhaps TRBD2 (5 bases). This CDR3 has 15 residues. Germline CDR1 and CDR2: SGDLS and YYNGEE. V lost 0 bases and J lost 3, with 13 bases in between. The CDR3 DNA sequence: TGTGCCAGCAGCGTAGGGGGAGACCGGATCTACGAGCAGTACTTC. It specifies CASSVGGDRIYEQYF.

The J gene is TRBJ1-1, the V gene TRBV7-8; TRBD1 is a possible D gene (5 bases). The V end was cut by 4 bases, the J end by 2 bases, with 8 bases between. Germline V gene lookup returns CDR1 SGHVS and CDR2 FQNEAQ. The CDR3 spans 13 residues. In nucleotides, the CDR3 is TGTGCCAGCAGCTCGACAGATAACACTGAAGCTTTCTTT. This sequence encodes CASSSTDNTEAFF.

The chain recombines TRBV7-8 with TRBJ2-7; TRBD1 is a possible D gene (6 bases). The CDR3 totals 13 residues. Germline V CDR1 and CDR2: SGHVS, FQNEAQ. V lost 5 bases to trimming and J lost 9 bases, with 17 bases between them. The CDR3 loop reads CASSPPDSSGQYF. For the CDR3, the DNA is TGTGCCAGCAGCCCTCCGGACAGCTCTGGGCAGTACTTC. The full variable domain, its missing parts supplied by reference TRBV7-8 and TRBJ2-7, is GAGVSQSPRYKVAKRGQDVALRCDPISGHVSLFWYQQALGQGPEFLTYFQNEAQLDKSGLPSDRFFAERPEGSVSTLKIQRTQQEDSAVYLCASSPPDSSGQYFGPGTRLTVT.

The chain combines TRBV11-2 with TRBJ2-5; the match to TRBD2 covers 14 bases. The CDR3 spans 17 residues. The V gene's germline CDR1 is SGHAT and CDR2 FQNNGV. The J segment lost 5 bases and the V segment lost 8 bases, leaving 13 bases of the junction unmatched. CDR3 protein: CASRRSGLAGEVETQYF. Written as DNA, the CDR3 is TGTGCCAGCCGACGCTCGGGACTAGCGGGAGAGGTGGAGACCCAGTACTTC.

CDR3 protein: CASSFDRVGSPLHF. The DNA of the CDR3 is TGTGCCAGCAGCTTCGACAGGGTGGGTTCACCCCTCCACTTT. The gene calls are TRBV5-6 and TRBJ1-6; 7 bases line up with TRBD1. Per germline, CDR1 SGHDT and CDR2 YYEEEE. The CDR3 sequence is 14 residues long. The ends lost 2 bases at V and 9 bases at J; junction bases unmatched: 5.

The chain recombines TRBV6-6 with TRBJ2-5, with 11 positions matching TRBD1. The V gene's germline CDR1 is MNHNY and CDR2 SVGAGI (reference sequence). V lost 5 bases, J lost 4 bases, and 6 bases stayed unmatched. The CDR3 is 15 amino acids. The CDR3 DNA is TGTGCCAGCAGTACCGGACAGGGGGCGAGAGAGACCCAGTACTTC. It codes for CASSTGQGARETQYF.

The gene calls are TRBV5-4 and TRBJ2-7, with D perhaps TRBD1 (6 bases). The germline V gene encodes CDR1 SGHNT and CDR2 YYREEE (reference sequence). The V end was cut by 4 bases, the J end by 0 bases, with 17 bases between. There are 16 residues in the CDR3. The CDR3: CASSRGRGLSSYEQYF. The CDR3 nucleotides read TGTGCCAGCAGCCGGGGCAGGGGCCTGAGCTCCTACGAGCAGTACTTC.

A single count supports this clone. V usage is TRBV27 and J usage is TRBJ2-2; TRBD1 aligns across 7 bases. The V and J ends lost 8 bases and 1 base, in that order; junction bases with no gene match: 7. This CDR3 has 15 amino acids. Germline CDR1 reads MNHEY; CDR2 reads SMNVEV (reference sequence). As DNA, the CDR3 is TGTGCCAGCTCCCAGGGACAGTTGAACACCGGGGAGCTGTTTTTT. Its protein is CASSQGQLNTGELFF.

This chain joins TRBV9 and TRBJ2-2; 10 nucleotides line up with TRBD1. From germline, CDR1 is SGDLS and CDR2 YYNGEE. J gave up 3 bases and V 4 bases, and 12 bases lay outside the gene matches. The CDR3 has 18 amino acids. The CDR3: CASSLGQGKGEDTGELFF. DNA of the CDR3: TGTGCCAGCAGCTTGGGACAGGGGAAGGGTGAAGACACCGGGGAGCTGTTTTTT.

The V gene is TRBV21-1, the J gene TRBJ2-7; the table's D call TRBD1 went unverified against the DNA. TRBV21-1 is reported as a pseudogene. The CDR3 sequence is 16 residues long. CDR3 protein: CASSQRGQEDLCEQYF. CDR3 in DNA: TGTGCCAGCAGCCAAAGGGGACAGGAGGACCTCTGCGAGCAGTACTTC.

This clone has more than one count but fewer than ten. The J gene is TRBJ1-4, the V gene TRBV6-1; D remains ambiguous. V was trimmed by 3 bases and J by 4 bases, leaving 15 bases between them. The germline V gene encodes CDR1 MNHNS and CDR2 SASEGT. CDR3 length: 16 residues. The CDR3 loop reads CASSEGSARGNEKLFF. CDR3 sequence (DNA): TGTGCCAGCAGTGAGGGGTCGGCGCGGGGTAATGAAAAACTGTTTTTT.

The V gene is TRBV25-1, the J gene TRBJ2-7; weak D call: TRBD2 (7 bases). The J call may be incorrect, as the DNA end agrees better with TRBJ2-5. Germline V gene sequence: CDR1 MGHDK, CDR2 SYGVNS. This CDR3 comprises 16 residues. In nucleotides, the CDR3 is TGTGCCAGCAGTTTTGTGGCGGGAGTTAGGGGGGAGACCCAGTACTTC. The encoded protein is CASSFVAGVRGETQYF.

This chain links TRBV9 with TRBJ1-3; D might be TRBD1 (5 bases). Germline V gene data show CDR1 as SGDLS and CDR2 as YYNGEE. CDR3 length: 16 amino acids. V dropped 4 bases and J dropped 0 bases, with 14 bases sitting between them. The CDR3 sequence: CASSIPRDSSGNTIYF. CDR3 sequence (DNA): TGTGCCAGCAGCATCCCCCGAGACAGCTCTGGAAACACCATATATTTT. The complete variable domain, with remaining parts taken from reference TRBV9 and TRBJ1-3, reads DSGVTQTPKHLITATGQRVTLRCSPRSGDLSVYWYQQSLDQGLQFLIQYYNGEERAKGNILERFSAQQFPDLHSELNLSSLELGDSALYFCASSIPRDSSGNTIYFGEGSWLTVV.

This clone was seen just once. The chain combines TRBV28 with TRBJ1-3; D perhaps matches TRBD1 (6 bases). V was shortened by 6 bases and J by 0 bases, with 15 bases between the two germline ends. Per germline, CDR1 MDHEN and CDR2 SYDVKM. This CDR3 is built from 16 residues. The CDR3 bases are TGTGCCAGCAGATCTCGATCCAGGGGCTCTGGAAACACCATATATTTT. Translation gives CASRSRSRGSGNTIYF.

CDR3 bases: TGTGCCAGCAGCTTCCCGGGACAGCTCTCCTACGAGCAGTACTTC. This sequence encodes CASSFPGQLSYEQYF. The chain couples TRBV5-4 to TRBJ2-7, with 7 bases matching TRBD1. The CDR3 sequence is 15 residues long. V was clipped by 2 bases and J by 0 bases; unmatched bases: 5. The germline V gene encodes CDR1 SGHNT and CDR2 YYREEE (reference sequence).

In its sample, this clone was seen a few times. The gene calls are TRBV2 and TRBJ2-7, with 8 bases identical to TRBD2. The CDR3 runs 16 residues. V shed 2 bases, J shed 0 bases, and the junction held 6 bases outside the gene matches. Germline V lookup: CDR1 SNHLY, CDR2 FYNNEI. CDR3 residues: CASSEMGSGNSYEQYF. In DNA form, the CDR3 reads TGTGCCAGCAGTGAAATGGGTAGCGGGAACTCCTACGAGCAGTACTTC.

The chain links TRBV9 to TRBJ2-2; 8 bases line up with TRBD1. Germline V gene lookup returns CDR1 SGDLS and CDR2 YYNGEE. CDR3 size: 15 residues. After removal of 0 bases from V and 4 bases from J, the junction contained 2 bases not matched to a gene. CDR3 in amino acids: CASSVGTGRTGELFF. Here the CDR3 DNA reads TGTGCCAGCAGCGTAGGGACAGGGCGCACCGGGGAGCTGTTTTTT. The variable domain in full, completed from reference TRBV9 and TRBJ2-2, reads DSGVTQTPKHLITATGQRVTLRCSPRSGDLSVYWYQQSLDQGLQFLIQYYNGEERAKGNILERFSAQQFPDLHSELNLSSLELGDSALYFCASSVGTGRTGELFFGEGSRLTVL.

This clone has more than one count but fewer than ten. The CDR3 reads CASRGDSSNQPQHF. The DNA of the CDR3 is TGCGCCAGCAGAGGGGACAGTAGCAATCAGCCCCAGCATTTT. V is TRBV10-1 and J is TRBJ1-5; TRBD1 matches at 7 bases. Germline CDR1 is WNHNN and CDR2 is SYGVQD (reference sequence). With V trimmed by 6 bases and J by 0 bases, 2 bases remained unmatched. The CDR3 has 14 residues.

This chain links TRBV2 with TRBJ2-3; 11 bases match TRBD2. Germline-derived CDR1 and CDR2 are SNHLY and FYNNEI. With 6 bases clipped from V and 3 bases from J, the junction kept 11 bases outside the gene matches. The CDR3 contains 17 residues. Written as DNA, the CDR3 is TGTGCCAGCAGCCCCGGGACTAGCGGACAAAAAACAGATACGCAGTATTTT. Translating gives CASSPGTSGQKTDTQYF. Based on the CDR3 plus reference TRBV2 and TRBJ2-3, the full variable domain is EPEVTQTPSHQVTQMGQEVILRCVPISNHLYFYWYRQILGQKVEFLVSFYNNEISEKSEIFDDQFSVERPDGSNFTLKIRSTKLEDSAMYFCASSPGTSGQKTDTQYFGPGTRLTVL.

This chain uses TRBV2 with TRBJ1-5; 7 bases agree with TRBD1. Germline V lookup: CDR1 SNHLY, CDR2 FYNNEI. The length of the CDR3 is 14 residues. V was pared by 8 bases and J by 4 bases, with 8 bases of the junction left unmatched. In DNA form, the CDR3 reads TGTGCCAGCGCCCCGGGACAGAATAATCAGCCCCAGCATTTT. Translated: CASAPGQNNQPQHF.

This clone has just one count. One end of the junction varies from germline; a read error may be responsible. The identical CDR3 is also encoded by other nucleotide sequences in the sample. The chain links TRBV19 to TRBJ2-3; a weak D match, TRBD1 (5 bases). CDR3 length: 14 residues. The germline gives CDR1 LNHDA, CDR2 SQIVND (reference sequence). CDR3 DNA sequence: TGTGCCAGTAGTATATTAATAGGGGCAGATACGCAATATTTT. The encoded protein is CASSILIGADTQYF.

This clone occurred once. The chain carries TRBV29-1 and TRBJ1-2, with TRBD1 matching over 7 bases. Germline loops: CDR1 SQVTM, CDR2 ANQGSEA. Trimming cost V 6 bases and J 6 bases; bases outside gene matches: 10. The CDR3 spans 13 residues. Here the CDR3 reads CSVSDRVKNGYTF. The CDR3 DNA reads as TGCAGCGTGAGTGACAGGGTGAAGAATGGCTACACCTTC.

The chain uses TRBV7-3 and TRBJ1-3; 7 nucleotides line up with TRBD1. Germline V gene sequence: CDR1 SGHTA, CDR2 FQGTGA. The length of the CDR3 is 15 residues. With V trimmed by 5 bases and J by 0 bases, 4 bases remained unmatched. The CDR3, as DNA: TGTGCCAGCAGCCCGACAGGGAGCTCTGGAAACACCATATATTTT. Translating gives CASSPTGSSGNTIYF.

This chain uses TRBV7-2 with TRBJ2-5, with D perhaps TRBD2 (5 bases). Germline loops: CDR1 SGHTA, CDR2 FQGNSA. V was trimmed by 2 bases and J by 1 base, leaving 11 bases between them. This CDR3 contains 15 residues. Written as DNA, the CDR3 is TGTGCCAGCAGCTTATTCCCGGGATCCCAAGAGACCCAGTACTTC. Translation: CASSLFPGSQETQYF.

This clone was seen a single time. The J gene is TRBJ2-1, the V gene TRBV5-1, with a tentative D call TRBD1 (6 bases). Trimming shortened V by 4 bases and J by 7 bases, and 12 bases separated the two germline ends. In germline, CDR1 is SGHRS, CDR2 YFSETQ. The CDR3 has 13 amino acids. CDR3 loop: CASSIGQNNEQFF. CDR3 in DNA: TGCGCCAGCAGCATTGGACAGAATAATGAGCAGTTCTTC.

The chain combines TRBV5-1 with TRBJ2-7; 7 bases fit TRBD1. With 4 bases clipped from V and 2 bases from J, the junction kept 6 bases outside the gene matches. There are 14 residues in the CDR3. CDR1 and CDR2 from the germline V gene are SGHRS and YFSETQ. The CDR3 sequence: CASSLRQGPYEQYF. The CDR3 DNA is TGCGCCAGCAGCCTTCGACAGGGACCCTACGAGCAGTACTTC.

The chain recombines TRBV9 with TRBJ2-1; 7 bases agree with TRBD2. Germline CDR1 reads SGDLS; CDR2 reads YYNGEE. The junction had 4 bases not matched to a gene; V was cut back by 0 bases and J by 4 bases. The CDR3 sequence is 15 residues long. The CDR3 loop reads CASSVGLAAYNEQFF. The CDR3 DNA is TGTGCCAGCAGCGTAGGGCTAGCGGCTTACAATGAGCAGTTCTTC.

On this clone: Other DNA sequences in the sample encode the same CDR3. The chain combines TRBV18 with TRBJ2-3; 7 bases map to TRBD1. The germline V gene has CDR1 KGHSH and CDR2 LQKENI. The CDR3 runs to 15 residues. V was clipped by 2 bases and J by 1 base; unmatched bases: 3. Here the CDR3 reads CASSPRTGGTDTQYF. The CDR3 DNA reads TGTGCCAGCTCACCAAGGACAGGAGGCACAGATACGCAGTATTTT. Filled out from reference TRBV18 and TRBJ2-3, the complete variable domain reads NAGVMQNPRHLVRRRGQEARLRCSPMKGHSHVYWYRQLPEEGLKFMVYLQKENIIDESGMPKERFSAEFPKEGPSILRIQQVVRGDSAAYFCASSPRTGGTDTQYFGPGTRLTVL.

The chain uses TRBV4-2 and TRBJ2-7; weak D call: TRBD2 (6 bases). The V end was cut by 4 bases, the J end by 1 base, with 11 bases between. Germline CDR1 is LGHNA and CDR2 is YNFKEQ. The CDR3 has 14 residues. CDR3 sequence reads: CASSLGEASYEQYF. The CDR3 DNA reads TGTGCCAGCAGCCTGGGGGAGGCTTCCTACGAGCAGTACTTC.

The chain links TRBV5-1 to TRBJ2-1; 10 nucleotides align to TRBD2. Germline V gives CDR1 SGHRS, CDR2 YFSETQ. Losses at the gene ends were 4 bases for V and 6 bases for J; bases not matched to a gene: 13. CDR3 size: 17 residues. The CDR3 DNA is TGCGCCAGCAGCCTATCCCTAGCGGGAGCTTTGGCCAATGAGCAGTTCTTC. It specifies CASSLSLAGALANEQFF. Full variable domain (remainder filled in from reference TRBV5-1 and TRBJ2-1): KAGVTQTPRYLIKTRGQQVTLSCSPISGHRSVSWYQQTPGQGLQFLFEYFSETQRNKGNFPGRFSGRQFSNSRSEMNVSTLELGDSALYLCASSLSLAGALANEQFFGPGTRLTVL.